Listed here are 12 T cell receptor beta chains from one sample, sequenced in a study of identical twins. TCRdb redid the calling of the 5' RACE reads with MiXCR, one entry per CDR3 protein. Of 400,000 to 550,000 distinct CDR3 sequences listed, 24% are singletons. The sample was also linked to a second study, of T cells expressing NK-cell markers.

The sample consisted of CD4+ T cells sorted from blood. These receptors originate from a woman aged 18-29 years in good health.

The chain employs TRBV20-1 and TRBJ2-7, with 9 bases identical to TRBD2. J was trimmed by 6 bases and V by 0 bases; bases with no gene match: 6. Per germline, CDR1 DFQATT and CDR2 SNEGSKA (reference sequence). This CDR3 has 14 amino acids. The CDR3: CSARDSSGRSEQYF. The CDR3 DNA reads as TGCAGTGCTAGAGATTCCAGCGGGAGGAGCGAGCAGTACTTC.

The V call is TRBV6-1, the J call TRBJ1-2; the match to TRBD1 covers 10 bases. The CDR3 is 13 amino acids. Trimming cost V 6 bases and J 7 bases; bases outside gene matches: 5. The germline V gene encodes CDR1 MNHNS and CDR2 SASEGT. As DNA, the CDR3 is TGTGCCAGCAGCTCGACAGGGGGCAGTGGCTACACCTTC. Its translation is CASSSTGGSGYTF.

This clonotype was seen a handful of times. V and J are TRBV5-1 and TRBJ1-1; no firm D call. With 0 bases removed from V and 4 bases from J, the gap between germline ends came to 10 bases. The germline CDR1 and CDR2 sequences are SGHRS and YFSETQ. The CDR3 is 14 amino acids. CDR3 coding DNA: TGCGCCAGCAGCTTGGAATGGGGAAGCACTGAAGCTTTCTTT. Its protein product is CASSLEWGSTEAFF.

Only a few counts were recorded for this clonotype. The DNA for the CDR3 is TGTGCCACCAGTGACCCGACAGTCACAGATACGCAGTATTTT. Translated, it gives CATSDPTVTDTQYF. The chain employs TRBV24-1 and TRBJ2-3; D may be TRBD1 (5 bases). Germline CDR1 and CDR2: KGHDR and SFDVKD. V lost 4 bases and J 2 bases, leaving 9 bases between the germline ends. The CDR3 loop spans 14 amino acids.

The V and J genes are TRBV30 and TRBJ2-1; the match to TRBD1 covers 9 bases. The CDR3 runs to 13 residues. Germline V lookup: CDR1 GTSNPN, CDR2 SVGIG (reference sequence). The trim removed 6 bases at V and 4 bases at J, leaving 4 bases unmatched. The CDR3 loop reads CACRDRAYNEQFF. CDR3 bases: TGTGCCTGCCGGGACAGGGCGTACAATGAGCAGTTCTTC.

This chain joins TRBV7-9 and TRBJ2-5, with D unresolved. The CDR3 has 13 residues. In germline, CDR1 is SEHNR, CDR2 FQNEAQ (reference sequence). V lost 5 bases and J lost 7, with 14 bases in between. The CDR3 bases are TGTGCCAGCAGCCTGGCAAATGGGCGGACCCAGTACTTC. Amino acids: CASSLANGRTQYF.

The CDR3 spells CASTTPGQGYAGELFF. The DNA for the CDR3 is TGTGCCAGCACGACTCCGGGACAGGGATACGCCGGGGAGCTGTTTTTT. The chain carries TRBV28 and TRBJ2-2; 9 positions match TRBD1. V lost 7 bases to trimming and J lost 6 bases; unmatched junction nucleotides: 12. This CDR3 comprises 16 residues. The germline V gene has CDR1 MDHEN and CDR2 SYDVKM.

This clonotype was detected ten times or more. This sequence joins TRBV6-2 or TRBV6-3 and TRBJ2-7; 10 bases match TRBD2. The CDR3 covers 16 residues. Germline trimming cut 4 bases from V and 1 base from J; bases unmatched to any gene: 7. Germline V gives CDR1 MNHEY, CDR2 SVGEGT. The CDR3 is CASSSFTSGNSYEQYF. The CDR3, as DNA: TGTGCCAGCAGTTCATTTACTAGCGGGAATTCCTACGAGCAGTACTTC.

CDR3 amino acids: CSVRGLSGEKLFF. CDR3 nucleotides: TGCAGCGTTCGTGGTCTAAGCGGGGAAAAACTGTTTTTT. This chain uses TRBV29-1 with TRBJ1-4, with D unclear. CDR3 length equals 13 residues. Germline V lookup: CDR1 SQVTM, CDR2 ANQGSEA. The ends were cut back, 5 bases at V and 8 bases at J, with 15 bases in the middle.

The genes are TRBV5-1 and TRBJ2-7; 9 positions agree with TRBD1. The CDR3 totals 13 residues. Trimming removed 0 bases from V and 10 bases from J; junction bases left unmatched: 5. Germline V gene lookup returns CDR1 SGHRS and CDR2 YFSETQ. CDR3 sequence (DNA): TGCGCCAGCAGCTTGGGCTACAGGGGGCATCAGTACTTC. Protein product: CASSLGYRGHQYF.

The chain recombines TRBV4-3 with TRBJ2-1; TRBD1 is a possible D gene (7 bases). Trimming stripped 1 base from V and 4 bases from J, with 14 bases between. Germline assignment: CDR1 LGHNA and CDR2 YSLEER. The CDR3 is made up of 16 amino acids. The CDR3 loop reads CASSQVVAGGYNEQFF. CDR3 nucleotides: TGCGCCAGCAGCCAAGTAGTAGCAGGGGGGTACAATGAGCAGTTCTTC.

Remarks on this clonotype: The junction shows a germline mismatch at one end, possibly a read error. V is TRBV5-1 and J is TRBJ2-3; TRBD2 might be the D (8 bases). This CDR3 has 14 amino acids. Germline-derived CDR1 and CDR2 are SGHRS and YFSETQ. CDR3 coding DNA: TGCGCCAGCAGCTTGGCGGGGGGGACAGATACGCAGAATTTT. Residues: CASSLAGGTDTQNF.